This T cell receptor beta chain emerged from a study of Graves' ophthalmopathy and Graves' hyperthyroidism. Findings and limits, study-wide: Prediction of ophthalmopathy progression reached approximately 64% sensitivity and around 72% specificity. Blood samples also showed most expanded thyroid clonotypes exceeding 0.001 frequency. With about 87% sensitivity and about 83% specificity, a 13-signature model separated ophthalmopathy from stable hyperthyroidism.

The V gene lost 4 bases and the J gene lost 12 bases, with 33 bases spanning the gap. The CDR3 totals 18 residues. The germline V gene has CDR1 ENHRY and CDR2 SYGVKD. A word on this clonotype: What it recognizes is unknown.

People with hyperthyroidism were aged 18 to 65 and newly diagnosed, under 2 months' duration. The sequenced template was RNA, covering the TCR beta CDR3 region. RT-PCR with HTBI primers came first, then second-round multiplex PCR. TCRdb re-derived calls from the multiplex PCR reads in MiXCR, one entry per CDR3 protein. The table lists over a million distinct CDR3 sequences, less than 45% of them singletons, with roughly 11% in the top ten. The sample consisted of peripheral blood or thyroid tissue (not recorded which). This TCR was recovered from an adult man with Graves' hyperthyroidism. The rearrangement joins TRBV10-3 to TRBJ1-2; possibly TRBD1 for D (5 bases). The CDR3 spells CAISGRDIPGRRDVGHTF. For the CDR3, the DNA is TGTGCCATCAGTGGACGTGACATACCGGGACGGAGAGACGTGGGGCACACCTTC.